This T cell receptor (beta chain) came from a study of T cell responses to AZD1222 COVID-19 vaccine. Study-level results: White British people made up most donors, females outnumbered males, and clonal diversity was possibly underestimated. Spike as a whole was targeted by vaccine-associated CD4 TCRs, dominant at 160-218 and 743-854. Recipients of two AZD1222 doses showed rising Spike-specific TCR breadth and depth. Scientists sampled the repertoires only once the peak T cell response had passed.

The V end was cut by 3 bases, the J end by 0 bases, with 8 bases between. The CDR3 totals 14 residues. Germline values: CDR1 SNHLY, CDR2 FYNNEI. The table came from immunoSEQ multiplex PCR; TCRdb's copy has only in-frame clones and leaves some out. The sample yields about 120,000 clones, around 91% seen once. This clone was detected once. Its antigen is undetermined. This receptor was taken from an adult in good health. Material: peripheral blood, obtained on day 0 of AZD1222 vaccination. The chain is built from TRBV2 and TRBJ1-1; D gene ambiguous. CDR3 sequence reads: CASSEGRLNTEAFF. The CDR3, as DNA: TGTGCCAGCAGTGAGGGCAGATTGAACACTGAAGCTTTCTTT.